The source of this TCR beta chain is a study of cytomegalovirus exposure and HLA in healthy donors. General study points: CMV antigen specificity of a few CMV-associated chains was confirmed in vitro. Follow-up analysis seemed to connect common viral pathogens with several of the most significant clusters identified. The analysis excluded some indistinguishable V segments, including TRBV6-2 and TRBV6-3.

PCR employed 60 Vbeta and 13 Jbeta primers. TCRdb's table, derived via immunoSEQ multiplex PCR, lists solely in-frame clones and lacks some. The sample shows fewer than 150,000 clones, 82% of them seen only once. Germline CDR1 KGHSH, CDR2 LQKENI. The V and J ends lost 3 bases and 3 bases, in that order; junction bases with no gene match: 7. CDR3 size: 15 residues. Comment on this clone: Its matching antigen is unknown.

This chain links TRBV18 with TRBJ1-1, with 7 bases fitting TRBD1. Sequences were obtained from PBMCs. The origin of this receptor is a male donor in good health and CMV-seronegative. The CDR3 DNA reads TGTGCCAGCTCACCTAAGACAGGGATGGACACTGAAGCTTTCTTT. Translated, it gives CASSPKTGMDTEAFF.